This T cell receptor beta chain was identified in a study of shared clonotypes between healthy human individuals. Study-wide findings and caveats: The rarefaction results pointed to incomplete sorted-subset sequencing despite large depth.

Sequencing used immunoSEQ multiplex PCR; TCRdb keeps in-frame clones, though not all of them. Of approximately 250,000 clones listed, about 69% are singletons. The CDR3 is 14 amino acids. Looked up from germline, CDR1 is SGHNT and CDR2 is YENEEA. Trimming cost V 1 base and J 7 bases, with 10 bases left between them. A word on this clone: Its antigen is still unknown.

The sequence was collected from a man aged 25 to 45 in good health. The genes are TRBV11-3 and TRBJ2-2, with no clear D. The specimen was memory CD4+ T cells sorted from blood. Stated subset: CD45RA-negative fraction. CDR3 region: CASSLVPMSGELFF. Here the CDR3 DNA reads TGTGCCAGCAGCTTAGTGCCAATGAGCGGGGAGCTGTTTTTT.